This T cell receptor (beta chain) was observed in a study of identical twins (dated by TCRdb to the mid-2010s). Notes on the research overall: TCR alpha and beta repertoires from monozygotic twins, unrelated adults of various ages and cord blood were deep-sequenced to test whether fetal clonotypes persist. To rule out contamination, the twin experiments were replicated at different times with different library preparation protocols. Results the study describes overall, beyond this receptor: Fewer insertions were carried by abundant cord blood beta clonotypes; a weaker similar trend was observed in young adult naive repertoires, while no such trend was observed in memory repertoires. Zero-insertion analyses could be partly confounded by invariant T cells such as MAIT and iNKT, although diverse VJ usage argued against such confounding for most clonotypes. Excess twin sharing in beta out-of-frame sequences was weaker because fewer shared sequences lowered the signal-to-noise ratio. In monozygotic twins, out-of-frame TCR alpha sharing was systematically underestimated by recombination models, although the models agreed with sharing between unrelated individuals. Compared with coincidental sharing between unrelated individuals, out-of-frame TCR alpha sequences shared between twins showed an excess of sequences with low generation probability. Because the same donors could not be followed over many years, the conclusions relied on cross-sectional statistical analysis.

V loses 3 bases, J loses 3 bases, and the germline ends lie 17 bases apart. The CDR3 runs 16 residues from the cysteine to the phenylalanine. CDR3 DNA only is kept here, 48 bases in frame from base 1. CDR1 and CDR2 (SGHRS, YFSETQ) derive from the germline V gene. About this clonotype: The target of this receptor is not known. The sample holds no much larger clone one base away, and base qualities are not on file.

Receptor libraries were prepared by 5' RACE. The sequencing machine was an Illumina HiSeq 2000. A universal primer binding site was introduced by template switching, and a unique molecular identifier was present in the final cDNA, enabling accurate counting of TCR cDNA molecules. Specific primers in the conserved constant-segment region were used to synthesize first-strand cDNA for the TCR alpha and beta chains. To control for contamination, every cDNA library was double barcoded, receiving both a SMART-Mk sample barcode and Illumina barcodes. Two successive PCR steps introduced TruSeq adapter sequences along with Illumina sample barcodes. The Illumina HiSeq platform was used with custom primers to sequence TCR alpha and beta cDNA libraries. The study's processing was this. Unique molecular identifiers were extracted from raw reads with MiGEC, and CDR3 positions were determined with MiXCR. Recombination models were inferred per individual with the repgenHMM and IGoR tools using an EM algorithm. Shared clonotype analysis was performed with the tcR package in R, normalizing sharing by the product of cloneset sizes. Out-of-frame nonproductive sequences were analyzed to study raw recombination free of thymic and clonal selection effects. The public sequencing data were trimmed at Q25 with fastp and processed into clonotypes with MiXCR by TCRdb, which kept only in-frame beta chains. Every entry covers one CDR3 protein and lists the most common genes and DNA from its rows. TCRdb assigned the V and J calls; the authors' analysis was not used. The table for this sample lists nearly 900,000 distinct CDR3 sequences; 12% of them were counted only once. In total, the top ten clones hold 1.5% to 2% of the sample.

All donors were healthy Caucasians. The twin cohort consisted of three pairs of female monozygotic twins, all aged roughly 18 to 30 years. RNA for TCR libraries was isolated from peripheral blood mononuclear cells. The sample was also linked to a second study, of yellow fever vaccine responses in identical twins. Drawing on the second study: According to the authors, in identical twins the way T cells responded to vaccination appeared partly convergent and partly personalized. In identical twins, the study followed T cell clones that responded to the vaccine with precision.

The chain was built from TRBV5-1 and TRBJ2-3; a tentative D match to TRBD1 spans 6 bases. This TCR derives from a woman aged 18 to 35 in good health. The sequenced sample consisted of PBMCs. The DNA reads TGCGCCAGCAGCTCCAAAGTACTCACAGGGACAGATACGCAGTATTTT. Its protein reads: CASSSKVLTGTDTQYF.